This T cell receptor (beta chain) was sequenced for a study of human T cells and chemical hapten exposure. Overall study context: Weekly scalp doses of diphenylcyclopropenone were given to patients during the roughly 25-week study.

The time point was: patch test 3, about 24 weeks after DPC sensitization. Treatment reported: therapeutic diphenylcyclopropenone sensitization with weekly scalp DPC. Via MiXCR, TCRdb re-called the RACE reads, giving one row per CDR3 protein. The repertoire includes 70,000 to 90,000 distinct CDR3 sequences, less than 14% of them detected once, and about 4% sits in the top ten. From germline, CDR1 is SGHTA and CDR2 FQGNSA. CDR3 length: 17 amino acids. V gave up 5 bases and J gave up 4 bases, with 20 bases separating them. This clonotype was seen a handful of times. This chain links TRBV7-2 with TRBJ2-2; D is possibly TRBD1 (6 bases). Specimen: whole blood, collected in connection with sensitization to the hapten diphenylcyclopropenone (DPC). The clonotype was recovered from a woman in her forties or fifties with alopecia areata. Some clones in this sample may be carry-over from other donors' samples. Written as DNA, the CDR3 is TGTGCCAGCAGCCCAGGCTGGTTAACAGGGACCACCGGGGAGCTGTTTTTT. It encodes CASSPGWLTGTTGELFF.